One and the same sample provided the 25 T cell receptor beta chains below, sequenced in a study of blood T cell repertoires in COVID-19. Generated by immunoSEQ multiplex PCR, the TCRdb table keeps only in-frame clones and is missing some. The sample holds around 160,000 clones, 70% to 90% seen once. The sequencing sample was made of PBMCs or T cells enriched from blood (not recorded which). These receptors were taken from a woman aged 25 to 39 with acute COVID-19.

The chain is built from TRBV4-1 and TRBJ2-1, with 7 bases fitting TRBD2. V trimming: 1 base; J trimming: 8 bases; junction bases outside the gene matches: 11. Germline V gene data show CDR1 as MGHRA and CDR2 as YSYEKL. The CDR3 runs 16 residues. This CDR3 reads CASSQGPGLAVHEQFF. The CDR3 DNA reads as TGCGCCAGCAGCCAAGGTCCGGGGCTAGCGGTCCATGAGCAGTTCTTC.

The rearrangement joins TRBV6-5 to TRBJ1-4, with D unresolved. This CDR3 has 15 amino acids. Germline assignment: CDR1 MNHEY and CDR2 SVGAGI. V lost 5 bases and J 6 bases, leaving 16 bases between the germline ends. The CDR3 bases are TGTGCCAGCAGTCTTCCGGAGATAATGGATGAAAAACTGTTTTTT. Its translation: CASSLPEIMDEKLFF.

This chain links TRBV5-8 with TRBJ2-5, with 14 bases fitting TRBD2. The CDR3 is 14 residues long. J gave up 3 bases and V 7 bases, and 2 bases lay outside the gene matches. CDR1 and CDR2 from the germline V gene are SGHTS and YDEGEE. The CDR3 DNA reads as TGTGCCAGCCGACTAGCGGGAGGGGAAGAGACCCAGTACTTC. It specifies CASRLAGGEETQYF.

DNA for the CDR3: TGCGCCAGCAGCCAAGATCTCCGCGGCCAAGCTTTCTTT. Translating gives CASSQDLRGQAFF. This chain links TRBV4-3 with TRBJ1-1; D is unclear. V dropped 0 bases and J dropped 9 bases, with 11 bases sitting between them. The germline gives CDR1 LGHNA, CDR2 YSLEER. CDR3 length: 13 amino acids.

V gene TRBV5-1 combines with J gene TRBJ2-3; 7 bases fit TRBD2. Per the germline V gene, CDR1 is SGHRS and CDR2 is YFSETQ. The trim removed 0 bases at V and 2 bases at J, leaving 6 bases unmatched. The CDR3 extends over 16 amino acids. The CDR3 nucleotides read TGCGCCAGCAGCTTGGTGCTAGCGGCTACCACAGATACGCAGTATTTT. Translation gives CASSLVLAATTDTQYF.

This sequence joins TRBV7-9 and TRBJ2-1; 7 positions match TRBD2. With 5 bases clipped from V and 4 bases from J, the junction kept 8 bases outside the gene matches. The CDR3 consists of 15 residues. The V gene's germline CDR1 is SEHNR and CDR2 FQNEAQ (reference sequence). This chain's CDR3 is CASSMDGGGYNEQFF. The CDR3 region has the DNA TGTGCCAGCAGCATGGACGGCGGGGGATACAATGAGCAGTTCTTC. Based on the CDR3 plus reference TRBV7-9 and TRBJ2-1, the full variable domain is DTGVSQNPRHKITKRGQNVTFRCDPISEHNRLYWYRQTLGQGPEFLTYFQNEAQLEKSRLLSDRFSAERPKGSFSTLEIQRTEQGDSAMYLCASSMDGGGYNEQFFGPGTRLTVL.

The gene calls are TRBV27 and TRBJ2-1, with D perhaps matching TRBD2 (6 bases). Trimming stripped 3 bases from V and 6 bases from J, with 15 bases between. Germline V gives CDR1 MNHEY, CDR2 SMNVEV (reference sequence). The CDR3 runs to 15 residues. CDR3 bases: TGTGCCAGCAGTTTCCGTGGGGCCGGGGGCAATGAGCAGTTCTTC. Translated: CASSFRGAGGNEQFF.

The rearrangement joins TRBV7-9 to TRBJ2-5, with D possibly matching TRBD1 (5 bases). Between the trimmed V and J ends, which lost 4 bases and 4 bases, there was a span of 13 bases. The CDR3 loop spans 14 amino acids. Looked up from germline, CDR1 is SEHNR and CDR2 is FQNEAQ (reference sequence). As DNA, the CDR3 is TGTGCCAGCAGCTACACGCTAGGGGCAGAGACCCAGTACTTC. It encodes CASSYTLGAETQYF.

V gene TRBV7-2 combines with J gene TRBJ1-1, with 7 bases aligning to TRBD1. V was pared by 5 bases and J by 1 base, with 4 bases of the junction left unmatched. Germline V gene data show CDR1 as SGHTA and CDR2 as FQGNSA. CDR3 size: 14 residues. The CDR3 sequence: CASSATGWNTEAFF. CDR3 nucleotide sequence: TGTGCCAGCAGCGCGACAGGGTGGAACACTGAAGCTTTCTTT.

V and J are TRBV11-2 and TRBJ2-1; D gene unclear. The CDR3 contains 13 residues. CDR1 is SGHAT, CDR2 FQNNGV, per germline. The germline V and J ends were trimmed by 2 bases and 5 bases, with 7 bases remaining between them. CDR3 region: CASSLIRDNEQFF. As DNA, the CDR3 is TGTGCCAGCAGCTTAATCCGGGACAATGAGCAGTTCTTC.

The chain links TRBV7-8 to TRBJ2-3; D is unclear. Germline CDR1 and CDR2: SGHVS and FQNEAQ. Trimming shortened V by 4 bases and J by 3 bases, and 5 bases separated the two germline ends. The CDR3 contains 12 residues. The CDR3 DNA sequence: TGTGCCAGCAGCTACATAACAGATACGCAGTATTTT. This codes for CASSYITDTQYF.

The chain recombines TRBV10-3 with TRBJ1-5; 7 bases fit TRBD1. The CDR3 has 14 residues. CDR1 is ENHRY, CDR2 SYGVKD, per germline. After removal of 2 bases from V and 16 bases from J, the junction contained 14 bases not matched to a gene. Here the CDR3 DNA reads TGTGCCATCAGTGAGACCGCAACAGGGGTCCCCCCCCATTTT. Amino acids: CAISETATGVPPHF.

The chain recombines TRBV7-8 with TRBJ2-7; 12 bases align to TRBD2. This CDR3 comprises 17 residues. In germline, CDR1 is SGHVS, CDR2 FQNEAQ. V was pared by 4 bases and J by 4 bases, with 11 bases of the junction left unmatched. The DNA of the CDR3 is TGTGCCAGCAGCTCCCGCCGTTTTACTAGCGGGAGGTACGAGCAGTACTTC. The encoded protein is CASSSRRFTSGRYEQYF.

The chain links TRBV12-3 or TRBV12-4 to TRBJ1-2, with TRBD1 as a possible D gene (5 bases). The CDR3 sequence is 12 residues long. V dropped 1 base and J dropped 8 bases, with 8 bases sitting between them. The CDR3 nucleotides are TGTGCCAGCAGTTTAGAGGGGCGCGGCTACACCTTC. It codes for CASSLEGRGYTF.

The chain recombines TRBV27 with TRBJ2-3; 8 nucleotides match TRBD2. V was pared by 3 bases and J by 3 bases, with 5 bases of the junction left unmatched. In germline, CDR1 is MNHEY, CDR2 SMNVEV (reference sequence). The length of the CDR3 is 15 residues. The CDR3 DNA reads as TGTGCCAGCAGTTTTACGGGAGGGCCAACAGATACGCAGTATTTT. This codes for CASSFTGGPTDTQYF.

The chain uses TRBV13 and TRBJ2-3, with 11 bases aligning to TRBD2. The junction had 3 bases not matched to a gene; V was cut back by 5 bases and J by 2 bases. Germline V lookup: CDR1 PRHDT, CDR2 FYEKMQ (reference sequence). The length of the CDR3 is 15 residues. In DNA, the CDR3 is TGTGCCAGCAGCCGGGGACTAGCGGACACAGATACGCAGTATTTT. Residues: CASSRGLADTDTQYF. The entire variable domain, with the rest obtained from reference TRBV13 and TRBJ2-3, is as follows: AAGVIQSPRHLIKEKRETATLKCYPIPRHDTVYWYQQGPGQDPQFLISFYEKMQSDKGSIPDRFSAQQFSDYHSELNMSSLELGDSALYFCASSRGLADTDTQYFGPGTRLTVL.

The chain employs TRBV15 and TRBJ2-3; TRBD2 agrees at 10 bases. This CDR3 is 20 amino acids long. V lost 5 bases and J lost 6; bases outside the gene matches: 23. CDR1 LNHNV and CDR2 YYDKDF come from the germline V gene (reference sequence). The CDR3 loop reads CATSSRRLAGVSLGGDTQYF. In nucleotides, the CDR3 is TGTGCCACCAGCTCCCGGCGGCTAGCGGGAGTCTCCCTCGGGGGGGATACGCAGTATTTT.

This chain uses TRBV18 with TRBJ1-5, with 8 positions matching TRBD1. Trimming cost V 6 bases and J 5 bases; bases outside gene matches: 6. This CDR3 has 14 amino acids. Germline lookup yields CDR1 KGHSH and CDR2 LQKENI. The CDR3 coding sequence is TGTGCCAGCTCCCCCGCAGGGGGCGATCAGCCCCAGCATTTT. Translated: CASSPAGGDQPQHF.

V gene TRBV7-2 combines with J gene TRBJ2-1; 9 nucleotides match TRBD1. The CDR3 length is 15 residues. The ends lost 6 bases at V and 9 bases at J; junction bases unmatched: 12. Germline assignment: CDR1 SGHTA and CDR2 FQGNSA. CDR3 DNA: TGTGCCAGCAGTCGAACCGGGACAGGGTGGGGTGAGCAGTTCTTC. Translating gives CASSRTGTGWGEQFF.

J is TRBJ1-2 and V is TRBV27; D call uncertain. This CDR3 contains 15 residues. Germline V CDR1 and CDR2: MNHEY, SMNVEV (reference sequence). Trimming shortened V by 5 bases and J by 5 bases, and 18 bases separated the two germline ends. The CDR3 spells CASSPQPRGGYGYTF. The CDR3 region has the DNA TGTGCCAGCAGTCCCCAGCCCCGGGGTGGATATGGCTACACCTTC.

The CDR3 loop reads CASRSGQGRYNEQFF. CDR3 bases: TGTGCCAGCCGGAGTGGACAGGGCCGTTACAATGAGCAGTTCTTC. The chain combines TRBV2 with TRBJ2-1; TRBD1 agrees at 8 bases. CDR3 length equals 15 residues. Per the germline V gene, CDR1 is SNHLY and CDR2 is FYNNEI. With 8 bases clipped from V and 4 bases from J, the junction kept 10 bases outside the gene matches. Full variable domain (outside the CDR3, taken from reference TRBV2 and TRBJ2-1): EPEVTQTPSHQVTQMGQEVILRCVPISNHLYFYWYRQILGQKVEFLVSFYNNEISEKSEIFDDQFSVERPDGSNFTLKIRSTKLEDSAMYFCASRSGQGRYNEQFFGPGTRLTVL.

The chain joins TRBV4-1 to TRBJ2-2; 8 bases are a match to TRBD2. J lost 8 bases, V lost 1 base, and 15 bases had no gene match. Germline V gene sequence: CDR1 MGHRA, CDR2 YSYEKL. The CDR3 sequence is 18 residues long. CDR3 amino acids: CASSQAAASGLFGGELFF. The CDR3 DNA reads TGCGCCAGCAGCCAAGCTGCTGCTAGCGGGCTGTTTGGGGGGGAGCTGTTTTTT.

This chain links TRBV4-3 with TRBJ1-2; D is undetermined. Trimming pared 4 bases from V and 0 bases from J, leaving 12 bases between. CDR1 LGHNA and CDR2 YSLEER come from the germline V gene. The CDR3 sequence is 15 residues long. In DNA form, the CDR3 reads TGCGCCAGCAGCCTCAACAGAGACCCTAACTATGGCTACACCTTC. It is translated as CASSLNRDPNYGYTF.

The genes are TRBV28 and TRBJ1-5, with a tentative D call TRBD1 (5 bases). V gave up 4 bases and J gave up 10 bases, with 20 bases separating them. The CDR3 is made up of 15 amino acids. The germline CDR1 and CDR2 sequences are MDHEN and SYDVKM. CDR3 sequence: CASSSLAGERGPQHF. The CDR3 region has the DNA TGTGCCAGCAGTTCGTTAGCGGGGGAGAGAGGACCCCAGCATTTT.

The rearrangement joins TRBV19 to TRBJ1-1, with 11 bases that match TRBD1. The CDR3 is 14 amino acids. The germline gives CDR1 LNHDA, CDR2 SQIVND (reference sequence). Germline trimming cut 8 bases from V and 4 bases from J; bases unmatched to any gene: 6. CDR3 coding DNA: TGTGCCAGTTCGAAAGGGACAGGGGGCACTGAAGCTTTCTTT. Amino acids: CASSKGTGGTEAFF.